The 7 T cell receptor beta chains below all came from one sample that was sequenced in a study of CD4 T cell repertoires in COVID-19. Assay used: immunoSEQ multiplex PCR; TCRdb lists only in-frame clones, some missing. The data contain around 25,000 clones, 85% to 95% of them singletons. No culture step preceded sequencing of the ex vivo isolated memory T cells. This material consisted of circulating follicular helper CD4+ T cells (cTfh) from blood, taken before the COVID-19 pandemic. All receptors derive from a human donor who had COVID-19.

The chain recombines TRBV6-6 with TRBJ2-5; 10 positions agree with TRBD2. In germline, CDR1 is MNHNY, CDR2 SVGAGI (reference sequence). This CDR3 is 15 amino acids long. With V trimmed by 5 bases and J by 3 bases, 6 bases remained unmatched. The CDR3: CASSRRLAGEETQYF. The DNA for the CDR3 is TGTGCCAGCAGTCGAAGGCTAGCGGGAGAAGAGACCCAGTACTTC.

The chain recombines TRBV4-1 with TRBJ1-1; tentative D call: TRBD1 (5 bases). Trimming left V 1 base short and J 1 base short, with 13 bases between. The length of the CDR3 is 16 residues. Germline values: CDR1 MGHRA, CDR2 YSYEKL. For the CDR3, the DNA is TGCGCCAGCAGCCAAGGGCTTGGAGGGACGAACACTGAAGCTTTCTTT. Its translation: CASSQGLGGTNTEAFF.

The CDR3 loop reads CASSYTRGENQPQHF. CDR3 coding DNA: TGTGCCAGCAGTTACACCAGGGGTGAGAATCAGCCCCAGCATTTT. The rearrangement links TRBV6-5 to TRBJ1-5, with D tentatively TRBD1 (6 bases). CDR1 and CDR2 from the germline V gene are MNHEY and SVGAGI. V gave up 2 bases and J gave up 4 bases, with 12 bases separating them. The CDR3 has 15 residues.

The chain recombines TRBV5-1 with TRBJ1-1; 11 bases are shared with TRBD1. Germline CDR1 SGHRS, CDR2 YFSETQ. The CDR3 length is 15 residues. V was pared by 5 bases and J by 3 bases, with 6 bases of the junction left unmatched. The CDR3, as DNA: TGCGCCAGCAGATGGGGACAGGGGGGGGACACTGAAGCTTTCTTT. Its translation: CASRWGQGGDTEAFF.

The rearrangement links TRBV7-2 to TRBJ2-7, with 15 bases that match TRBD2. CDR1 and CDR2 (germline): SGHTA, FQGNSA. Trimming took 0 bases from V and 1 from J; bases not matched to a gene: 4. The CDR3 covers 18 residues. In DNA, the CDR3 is TGTGCCAGCAGCTTAGCCGGGACTAGCGGGAGGAAGTCCTACGAGCAGTACTTC. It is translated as CASSLAGTSGRKSYEQYF.

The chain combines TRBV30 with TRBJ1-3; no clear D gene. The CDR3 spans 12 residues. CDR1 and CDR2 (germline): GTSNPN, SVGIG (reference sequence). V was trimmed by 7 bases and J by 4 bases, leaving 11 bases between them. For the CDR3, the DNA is TGTGCCTTGTCCTCGGGGGGAAACACCATATATTTT. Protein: CALSSGGNTIYF.

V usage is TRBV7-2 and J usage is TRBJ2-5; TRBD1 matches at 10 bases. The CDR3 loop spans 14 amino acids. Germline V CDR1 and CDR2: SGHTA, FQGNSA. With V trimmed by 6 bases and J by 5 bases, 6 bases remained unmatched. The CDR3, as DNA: TGTGCCAGCAGTCCAGGGACAGGGGCGGAGACCCAGTACTTC. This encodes CASSPGTGAETQYF.